The next 15 T cell receptor beta chains were all read from a single sample in a study of shared clonotypes between healthy human individuals. Sequencing was performed with immunoSEQ multiplex PCR; in TCRdb, only in-frame clones are kept and a portion is missing. Of about a million clones listed, 70% to 85% are singletons. Sequencing was performed on memory CD4+ T cells from PBMCs. The subset here: CD45RA-negative fraction. The receptor set was obtained from a man between 18 and 35 years old in good health. Some clones in this sample may be carry-over from other donors' samples.

The CDR3 loop reads CSVRGARDYYEQYF. The CDR3 DNA follows: TGCAGCGTTCGAGGGGCGCGGGATTACTACGAGCAGTACTTC. The chain uses TRBV29-1 and TRBJ2-7; possibly TRBD2 for D (6 bases). CDR3 size: 14 residues. Germline loops: CDR1 SQVTM, CDR2 ANQGSEA. The V end lost 5 bases, the J end lost 3 bases, and 17 bases lay between the germline ends.

This rearrangement joins TRBV30 to TRBJ2-7, with 9 positions matching TRBD1. The CDR3 consists of 15 residues. V shed 2 bases and J 2 bases; nucleotides not matched to a gene: 7. Germline values: CDR1 GTSNPN, CDR2 SVGIG (reference sequence). The CDR3 nucleotides read TGTGCCTGGAGTCCCCGGACAGGGGTTACCTACGAGCAGTACTTC. Its translation is CAWSPRTGVTYEQYF.

This clone has a single count. The rearrangement uses TRBV7-9 and TRBJ1-2; D is uncertain. The CDR3 length is 12 residues. The germline V and J ends were trimmed by 5 bases and 5 bases, with 9 bases remaining between them. CDR1 is SEHNR, CDR2 FQNEAQ, per germline (reference sequence). The CDR3 bases are TGTGCCAGCAGCCTAACTCCGTATGGCTACACCTTC. Translating gives CASSLTPYGYTF. The full variable domain, rest sourced from reference TRBV7-9 and TRBJ1-2, is DTGVSQNPRHKITKRGQNVTFRCDPISEHNRLYWYRQTLGQGPEFLTYFQNEAQLEKSRLLSDRFSAERPKGSFSTLEIQRTEQGDSAMYLCASSLTPYGYTFGSGTRLTVV.

J is TRBJ1-1 and V is TRBV7-9, with D perhaps matching TRBD1 (5 bases). The CDR3 extends over 14 amino acids. Trimming stripped 5 bases from V and 1 base from J, with 11 bases between. CDR1 is SEHNR, CDR2 FQNEAQ, per germline (reference sequence). The CDR3 here is CASSAGTANTEAFF. CDR3 DNA sequence: TGTGCCAGCAGCGCCGGGACGGCGAACACTGAAGCTTTCTTT.

The chain joins TRBV6-5 to TRBJ2-1; TRBD1 aligns across 8 bases. Germline V gene sequence: CDR1 MNHEY, CDR2 SVGAGI. Trimming cost V 6 bases and J 4 bases; bases outside gene matches: 8. CDR3 size: 15 residues. The CDR3 spells CASRPGQGLYNEQFF. Written as DNA, the CDR3 is TGTGCCAGCAGGCCCGGACAGGGTTTGTACAATGAGCAGTTCTTC.

The V and J genes are TRBV11-2 and TRBJ2-7; maybe TRBD1 (6 bases). CDR3 size: 14 residues. Germline V gene lookup returns CDR1 SGHAT and CDR2 FQNNGV. Trimming cost V 6 bases and J 4 bases, with 16 bases left between them. The CDR3 sequence is CASSKYRASYEQYF. DNA for the CDR3: TGTGCCAGCAGTAAGTACAGGGCTTCTTACGAGCAGTACTTC.

The sample holds one count of this clone. V usage is TRBV27 and J usage is TRBJ1-3, with D perhaps matching TRBD1 (5 bases). This CDR3 is 14 amino acids long. V was cut by 2 bases and J by 4 bases, with 9 bases left in between. In germline, CDR1 is MNHEY, CDR2 SMNVEV (reference sequence). The CDR3 reads CASSLRAGGNTIYF. The CDR3 nucleotides are TGTGCCAGCAGTTTACGGGCAGGGGGAAACACCATATATTTT.

The chain has TRBV5-1 and TRBJ2-3, with 8 bases identical to TRBD2. Looked up from germline, CDR1 is SGHRS and CDR2 is YFSETQ. Unmatched junction bases numbered 2, after V lost 0 bases and J lost 2 bases. The CDR3 consists of 15 residues. The CDR3 is CASSLGSGTTDTQYF. The CDR3 DNA follows: TGCGCCAGCAGCTTGGGTAGCGGGACCACAGATACGCAGTATTTT.

The CDR3 region is CASSGGGQSYEQYF. For the CDR3, the DNA is TGTGCCAGCAGCGGAGGGGGGCAGAGCTACGAGCAGTACTTC. V is TRBV9 and J is TRBJ2-7; TRBD1 or TRBD2 may be the D gene (6 bases each). V lost 3 bases to trimming and J lost 3 bases, with 13 bases between them. Germline V gene data show CDR1 as SGDLS and CDR2 as YYNGEE. The CDR3 is 14 amino acids.

This sequence joins TRBV7-9 and TRBJ1-6; possible D gene TRBD1, 5 bases. V lost 2 bases and J 8 bases, leaving 13 bases between the germline ends. The CDR3 covers 15 residues. Germline V lookup: CDR1 SEHNR, CDR2 FQNEAQ (reference sequence). CDR3 DNA sequence: TGTGCCAGCAGCTTACGGGGGAGCGGGGATTCACCCCTCCACTTT. It translates to CASSLRGSGDSPLHF.

The genes are TRBV7-9 and TRBJ1-1, with unresolved D. The CDR3 loop spans 16 amino acids. Per germline, CDR1 SEHNR and CDR2 FQNEAQ (reference sequence). Trimming cost V 2 bases and J 10 bases, with 23 bases left between them. CDR3 loop: CASSLHSTDLSRRAFF. The CDR3 coding sequence is TGTGCCAGCAGCTTACATTCCACAGATTTATCGAGGAGAGCTTTCTTT.

Worth noting for this clone: Being one base from a much bigger clone, this may be a read error. The sample carries other DNA sequences with the same CDR3. This chain connects TRBV7-3 to TRBJ1-1; weak D call: TRBD1 (6 bases). This CDR3 is 13 amino acids long. Trimming shortened V by 5 bases and J by 1 base, and 8 bases separated the two germline ends. CDR1 is SGHTA and CDR2 is FQGTGA in the germline V gene. CDR3 sequence (DNA): TGTGCCAGCAGCCCCAGGGGGAACACTGAAGCTTTCTTT. Translation gives CASSPRGNTEAFF.

V usage is TRBV7-2 and J usage is TRBJ1-3; D is perhaps TRBD1 (5 bases). This CDR3 has 14 residues. Trimming cost V 4 bases and J 3 bases, with 10 bases left between them. The V gene's germline CDR1 is SGHTA and CDR2 FQGNSA. CDR3: CASSSQGSGNTIYF. Here the CDR3 DNA reads TGTGCCAGCAGCTCCCAGGGAAGTGGAAACACCATATATTTT.

This clone was observed a handful of times. A read error may be the cause here, since a much bigger clone is one base away. Other DNA sequences in the sample encode the same CDR3. The V call is TRBV7-9, the J call TRBJ1-3; the D is unclear. CDR1 SEHNR and CDR2 FQNEAQ come from the germline V gene (reference sequence). The CDR3 is made up of 12 amino acids. V was trimmed by 1 base and J by 4 bases, leaving 2 bases between them. The DNA of the CDR3 is TGTGCCAGCAGCTTAGGGGGAAACACCATATATTTT. Its protein product is CASSLGGNTIYF.

J is TRBJ2-5 and V is TRBV10-3; D might be TRBD2 (6 bases). V was pared by 5 bases and J by 4 bases, with 14 bases between. CDR3 size: 14 residues. CDR1 and CDR2 (germline): ENHRY, SYGVKD. The CDR3 sequence: CAISRDFQLETQYF. For the CDR3, the DNA is TGTGCCATCAGTCGGGACTTCCAGTTAGAGACCCAGTACTTC.